This T cell receptor beta chain emerged from a study of blood T cells in healthy people across ages (dated by TCRdb to between 2014 and 2017). A note on the overall study: In model experiments, roughly one uniquely barcoded TCR beta cDNA molecule per two T cells was captured by template switching. Using deep sequencing normalized with unique cDNA molecular identifiers, the study measured how TCR beta repertoire diversity changes with age. Four age groups were formed from the donors: young (average approximately 15 years), middle-aged (approximately 39), aged (62) and long-lived (less than 85). For two donors (one aged 18 to 29 and one aged 80 or older), the study analyzed two additional independent replicas of 1 million unique cDNA reads from the same blood draw. The investigation overall reported the following: Donor CMV infection status was unknown, potentially confounding age-related changes in expanded clonotypes. Total diversity estimates from one million sequenced T cells were considered lower bounds and underestimates. Observed TCR beta diversity per million T cells fell roughly linearly with age, and a significant reduction was already apparent by age roughly 40. Bulk unsorted PBMC profiling prevented conclusive comparison of naive and antigen-experienced compartments. A strong correlation was found between observed TCR beta diversity and the percentage of naive T cells measured by flow cytometry. The long-lived group showed more naive CD4+ T cells, fewer expanded clones and increased TCR diversity than the aged group, suggesting age selection.

With respect to this clonotype: It lacks a known antigen. It has no much larger one-base neighbor in the sample; base qualities were not kept.

The donors were roughly 40 Caucasian individuals from Russia, aged roughly 6 to 100 years, who were systemically healthy. Each donor gave approximately 10 milliliters of peripheral blood, collected into EDTA-treated Vacutainer tubes. Ficoll-Paque density-gradient centrifugation was used to isolate PBMCs, with at least 7 million per sample. Total RNA was extracted from PBMCs with Trizol reagent, with at least 5.5 micrograms obtained per sample. For every donor, flow cytometry on a PBMC aliquot measured the percentage of naive CD45RAhigh/CD27high T cells. From the germline V gene (reference sequence), CDR1 is SGHAT and CDR2 is FQDESV. The junction shows trimming of 1 base on V and 8 bases on J, and the gene matches do not reach 6 bases of it. The CDR3 goes from the cysteine to the phenylalanine over 16 residues. Of all the DNA, just the CDR3 is kept, 48 bases in frame from base 1. Library preparation used 5' RACE. The sequencer listed for this sample is Illumina HiSeq 2500. A second about 7 to 12 cycle PCR used a sample-barcoded 5' primer and a J-beta primer mix. A unique molecular identifier was introduced onto each TCR beta cDNA molecule by a template-switch 5' adaptor carrying 12 random nucleotides. Each sample yielded at least 3 million CDR3-containing paired-end reads. First-strand cDNA was synthesized from all RNA with the Mint cDNA synthesis kit, primed by a TRBC-specific oligonucleotide. Following uracil-DNA glycosylase treatment, a first 18-cycle PCR with universal primers M1SS and BC2_uni_R was performed on all cDNA. The original methods were these. For normalization, 1 million high-quality reads were randomly selected from each sample, with every read carrying a distinct molecular identifier. Reads with shared molecular identifiers were discarded instead of being binned into consensus sequences. MiTCR, with a Q25 quality threshold and the strictest error-elimination algorithm, was used for CDR3 identification, clonotype clustering and error correction. A nonparametric unseen species model with Euler transformation was used to estimate lower-bound total TCR beta diversity. TCRdb reworked the public reads: Q25 trimming with fastp, MiXCR clone assembly, productive beta chains retained. Each entry merges the rows of one CDR3 protein and shows their most common DNA and genes. These V and J calls originate from TCRdb's pipeline instead of the authors' own analysis. For this sample there are almost 550,000 distinct CDR3 sequences; 24% appear just once. In total, the top ten clones hold roughly 9.4% of the sample.

This sample was also put to use in a study of T cells of mothers and their children. The second source states: Nine systemically healthy Caucasian individuals served as donors, namely three mothers together with their six children. cDNA synthesis consumed the entire amount of extracted RNA, loaded at around 1.5 ug RNA in each 15 ul reaction. In the second PCR, sample barcodes and 2-4 random nucleotides were introduced via the M1S primer. Over 9 million TCR beta CDR3 reads came from each mother, compared with some 3 million reads from each child. TCR recombination output is similarly shaped by thymic selection in related and unrelated pairs, with a minor effect exerted by inherited differences. Normalized repertoire overlap was always found to be slightly, but never significantly, higher in related mother-child pairs than in unrelated mother-child pairs. No persistent microchimeric T cell clones were found, with a detection sensitivity of roughly 99 clones per million clonotypes. To look for features that set related mother-child pairs apart from unrelated individuals, the researchers ran deep NGS to compare the TCR beta repertoires of mothers and children. The mean age was roughly 40 +/- 4 years for the mothers and approximately 11 +/- 4 years for the children. After adapter ligation with NEBNext reagents, the libraries were sequenced on Illumina HiSeq 2000 with 100+100 nt paired-end reads. To prevent cross-contamination, the mother and child libraries were prepared a month apart and were sequenced in separate runs. For each donor, somewhere between roughly 500,000 and 2,300,000 distinct TCR beta clonotypes were identified. Naive TCR beta clonotypes were estimated from low-frequency clonotypes matched to each donor's FACS-determined naive share, without sorting.

This sequence uses TRBV11-1 and TRBJ2-1; TRBD2 fits 12 bases in the junction. The sequenced sample consisted of blood. The TCR sequence derives from a boy younger than 18 in good health. The CDR3 has the sequence CASSLGPTSGRDEQFF. The nucleotides are TGTGCCAGCAGCTTAGGACCGACTAGCGGGAGAGATGAGCAGTTCTTC.